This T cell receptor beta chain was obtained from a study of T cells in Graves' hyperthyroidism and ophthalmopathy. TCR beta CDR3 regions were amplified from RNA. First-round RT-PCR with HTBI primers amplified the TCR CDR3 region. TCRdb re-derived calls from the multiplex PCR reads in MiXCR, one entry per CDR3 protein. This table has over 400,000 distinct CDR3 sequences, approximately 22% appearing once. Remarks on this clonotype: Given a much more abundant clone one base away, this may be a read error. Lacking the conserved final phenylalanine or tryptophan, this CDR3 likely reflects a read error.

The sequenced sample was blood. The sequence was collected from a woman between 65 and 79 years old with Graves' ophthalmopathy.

CDR3 protein: CASSILQGYGGYTS. CDR3 in DNA: TGTGCCAGCAGTATATTACAGGGATATGGTGGCTACACCTCC. The chain joins TRBV12-3 or TRBV12-4 to TRBJ1-2, with D possibly TRBD1 on 6 matching bases. V dropped 5 bases and J dropped 7 bases, with 17 bases sitting between them. CDR3 size: 14 residues.